This T cell receptor (beta chain) was captured in a study of T-cell memory formation after mild COVID-19. Notes on the study in general: Detection of some responders pre-infection suggested pre-existing cross-reactive memory T cells participated. CD8+ contracting clones occupied EMRA, while CD4+ ones occupied mainly CM and EM.

TCRalpha and TCRbeta libraries used 5'RACE with constant-segment primers and UMIs. TCRdb re-called the 5' RACE reads with MiXCR, one entry per CDR3 protein. This table holds about 470,000 distinct CDR3 sequences, more than 20% found once. As regards this clonotype: Its specificity is not known.

The specimen sequenced was PBMCs or a T cell subset sorted from them (not recorded which). The TCR was taken from an adult woman who had mild COVID-19 (a few samples of this study predate the infection). Cell type and time point are not known.

The CDR3 protein is CASRAPGQGTQYF. As DNA, the CDR3 is TGCGCCAGCAGAGCCCCAGGGCAAGGGACGCAGTATTTT. V and J are TRBV4-1 and TRBJ2-3; possibly TRBD1 for D (5 bases). The germline V gene has CDR1 MGHRA and CDR2 YSYEKL. V was shortened by 6 bases and J by 9 bases, with 16 bases between the two germline ends. The CDR3 has 13 amino acids.